A selection of T cell receptor beta chains follows, all from one sample in a study of T-cell reconstitution after alpha-beta-depleted transplantation in children. From the PCR reads, TCRdb called clonotypes with MiXCR, one entry per CDR3 protein. The sample yields roughly 350,000 distinct CDR3 sequences, around 16% seen once. The sample consisted of PBMCs, mostly from graft donor cells, taken 360 days after TCRalphabeta/CD19-depleted stem cell transplant. The receptor source for this set is a male patient aged 2 to 9 who had a stem cell transplant for acute lymphoblastic leukemia, so the T cells may come from the graft donor. Both conserved end residues are part of each CDR3. A D gene is named only where the DNA matches it firmly. The size of a clone is reported for some rows only, either as once, few or many, or as a class for expanded clones.

v_gene: TRBV5-4; abundance: NA; d_gene: NA; j_gene: TRBJ2-3; CDR3aa: CASSLVPRRKTSTDTQYF; CDR3nt: TGTGCCAGCAGCTTGGTCCCGCGTCGAAAAACATCCACAGATACGCAGTATTTT
v_gene: TRBV7-3; abundance: NA; d_gene: NA; j_gene: TRBJ2-1; CDR3aa: CASSSGLGGQFF; CDR3nt: TGTGCCAGCAGCTCCGGTCTCGGGGGGCAGTTCTTC
v_gene: TRBV28; abundance: few; d_gene: TRBD2; j_gene: TRBJ2-1; CDR3aa: CASSFSTSGNYNEQFF; CDR3nt: TGTGCCAGCAGTTTCTCGACTAGCGGAAACTACAATGAGCAGTTCTTC
v_gene: TRBV2; abundance: few; d_gene: NA; j_gene: TRBJ2-3; CDR3aa: CASSGGSEPRYF; CDR3nt: TGTGCCAGCAGTGGAGGATCGGAGCCCCGGTATTTT
v_gene: TRBV28; abundance: few; d_gene: NA; j_gene: TRBJ2-6; CDR3aa: CASNWRGLSSGANVLTF; CDR3nt: TGTGCCAGCAATTGGCGCGGCTTGAGCTCTGGGGCCAACGTCCTGACTTTC
v_gene: TRBV20-1; abundance: NA; d_gene: TRBD2; j_gene: TRBJ2-2; CDR3aa: CSARDRSGSRSTGELFF; CDR3nt: TGCAGTGCTAGAGATCGGAGCGGGAGTAGGAGCACCGGGGAGCTGTTTTTT
v_gene: TRBV20-1; abundance: few; d_gene: TRBD2; j_gene: TRBJ2-1; CDR3aa: CSALSGGGDEQFF; CDR3nt: TGCAGTGCCCTTAGCGGGGGGGGAGATGAGCAGTTCTTC
v_gene: TRBV4-1; abundance: NA; d_gene: NA; j_gene: TRBJ2-7; CDR3aa: CASSQKDSSRIYEQYF; CDR3nt: TGCGCCAGCAGCCAAAAGGACTCCTCGCGGATCTACGAGCAGTACTTC
v_gene: TRBV5-1; abundance: few; d_gene: NA; j_gene: TRBJ1-1; CDR3aa: CASGEGGASTEAFF; CDR3nt: TGCGCCAGCGGGGAAGGAGGGGCAAGCACTGAAGCTTTCTTT
v_gene: TRBV2; abundance: few; d_gene: TRBD1; j_gene: TRBJ1-1; CDR3aa: CASSDRATGHEAFF; CDR3nt: TGTGCCAGCAGTGACAGAGCGACAGGGCATGAAGCTTTCTTT
v_gene: TRBV10-3; abundance: NA; d_gene: NA; j_gene: TRBJ2-7; CDR3aa: CATRHGGGDEQYF; CDR3nt: TGTGCCACCCGGCATGGGGGGGGCGACGAGCAGTACTTC
v_gene: TRBV4-1; abundance: NA; d_gene: NA; j_gene: TRBJ2-4; CDR3aa: CASSLKQGAKNIQYF; CDR3nt: TGCGCCAGCAGCCTAAAACAGGGAGCCAAAAACATTCAGTACTTC
v_gene: TRBV7-9; abundance: few; d_gene: TRBD2; j_gene: TRBJ2-5; CDR3aa: CASSAGTSGGQETQYF; CDR3nt: TGTGCCAGCAGCGCCGGGACTAGCGGGGGCCAAGAGACCCAGTACTTC
v_gene: TRBV9; abundance: many; d_gene: TRBD1; j_gene: TRBJ1-2; CDR3aa: CASSVGQGAGYTF; CDR3nt: TGTGCCAGCAGCGTAGGCCAGGGGGCTGGCTACACCTTC
v_gene: TRBV4-2; abundance: few; d_gene: NA; j_gene: TRBJ2-5; CDR3aa: CASSQGVTDQETQYF; CDR3nt: TGTGCCAGCAGCCAAGGGGTAACAGACCAAGAGACCCAGTACTTC
v_gene: TRBV20-1; abundance: NA; d_gene: NA; j_gene: TRBJ2-7; CDR3aa: CSAEGFYEQYF; CDR3nt: TGCAGTGCTGAGGGGTTCTACGAGCAGTACTTC
v_gene: TRBV7-2; abundance: once; d_gene: NA; j_gene: TRBJ2-3; CDR3aa: CASSTGRVQYF; CDR3nt: TGTGCCAGCAGTACAGGGAGGGTGCAGTATTTT
v_gene: TRBV20-1; abundance: NA; d_gene: NA; j_gene: TRBJ2-5; CDR3aa: CSASPLSSTEETQYF; CDR3nt: TGCAGTGCTAGTCCCCTCTCATCGACAGAAGAGACCCAGTACTTC
v_gene: TRBV25-1; abundance: many; d_gene: NA; j_gene: TRBJ2-7; CDR3aa: CASSPLGSEQYF; CDR3nt: TGTGCCAGCAGTCCCCTTGGGAGCGAGCAGTACTTC
v_gene: TRBV4-3; abundance: NA; d_gene: NA; j_gene: TRBJ2-5; CDR3aa: CASSQGVGLGERKETQYF; CDR3nt: TGCGCCAGCAGCCAAGGAGTGGGACTGGGCGAGCGGAAAGAGACCCAGTACTTC
v_gene: TRBV7-8; abundance: many; d_gene: NA; j_gene: TRBJ2-5; CDR3aa: CASGTGLQETQYF; CDR3nt: TGTGCCAGCGGGACGGGTCTCCAAGAGACCCAGTACTTC
v_gene: TRBV12-3/TRBV12-4; abundance: few; d_gene: TRBD1; j_gene: TRBJ2-5; CDR3aa: CASSPLGQGSETQYF; CDR3nt: TGTGCCAGCAGCCCCCTAGGACAGGGATCAGAGACCCAGTACTTC
v_gene: TRBV7-6; abundance: many; d_gene: NA; j_gene: TRBJ2-7; CDR3aa: CASSLTDVKQYF; CDR3nt: TGTGCCAGCAGCTTGACTGACGTCAAGCAGTACTTC
v_gene: TRBV24-1; abundance: NA; d_gene: TRBD2; j_gene: TRBJ2-3; CDR3aa: CATSDRLAGVIDTQYF; CDR3nt: TGTGCCACCAGTGACCGACTAGCGGGAGTGATAGATACGCAGTATTTT
v_gene: TRBV12-3/TRBV12-4; abundance: many; d_gene: TRBD2; j_gene: TRBJ2-7; CDR3aa: CASSFAGASYEQYF; CDR3nt: TGTGCCAGCAGTTTCGCGGGAGCCTCCTACGAGCAGTACTTC
v_gene: TRBV7-9; abundance: NA; d_gene: NA; j_gene: TRBJ2-5; CDR3aa: CASGAGAQETQYF; CDR3nt: TGTGCCAGCGGTGCGGGGGCCCAAGAGACCCAGTACTTC
v_gene: TRBV19; abundance: many; d_gene: TRBD1; j_gene: TRBJ1-5; CDR3aa: CASNSGTVRGQPQHF; CDR3nt: TGTGCCAGTAACTCGGGGACAGTGAGGGGTCAGCCCCAGCATTTT
v_gene: TRBV3-1; abundance: NA; d_gene: TRBD1; j_gene: TRBJ2-5; CDR3aa: CASSHGDSRETQYF; CDR3nt: TGTGCCAGCAGCCATGGGGACAGTCGAGAGACCCAGTACTTC
v_gene: TRBV6-1; abundance: few; d_gene: NA; j_gene: TRBJ1-1; CDR3aa: CASSEERETEAFF; CDR3nt: TGTGCCAGCAGTGAAGAGCGCGAAACTGAAGCTTTCTTT
v_gene: TRBV5-1; abundance: NA; d_gene: NA; j_gene: TRBJ2-1; CDR3aa: CASSLALGTNEQFF; CDR3nt: TGCGCCAGCAGCTTGGCCCTCGGGACCAATGAGCAGTTCTTC
v_gene: TRBV6-5; abundance: few; d_gene: TRBD1; j_gene: TRBJ1-5; CDR3aa: CASSPGTGGMEGNQPQHF; CDR3nt: TGTGCCAGCAGTCCCGGGACAGGGGGAATGGAAGGCAATCAGCCCCAGCATTTT